This T cell receptor (beta chain) was recovered during a study of T-cell reconstitution after alpha-beta-depleted transplantation in children. For TCRbeta, the library was prepared with unique molecular identifiers. TCRdb re-called the PCR reads through MiXCR, storing one row per CDR3 protein. The data show roughly 89,000 distinct CDR3 sequences, 12% seen once. This clonotype was counted at least ten times. CDR1 and CDR2 (germline): SGHRS, YFSETQ. The ends were cut back, 3 bases at V and 6 bases at J, with 19 bases in the middle. CDR3 length: 15 amino acids. This TCR derives from a human donor who donated a stem cell graft to a child with inherited bone marrow failure. Sequenced here: PBMCs from the stem cell graft donor, sampled from the stem cell graft. V usage is TRBV5-1 and J usage is TRBJ2-7; no firm D call. The CDR3 reads CASSSALSASFEQYF. For the CDR3, the DNA is TGCGCCAGCAGCTCGGCCTTATCCGCCTCGTTCGAGCAGTACTTC.